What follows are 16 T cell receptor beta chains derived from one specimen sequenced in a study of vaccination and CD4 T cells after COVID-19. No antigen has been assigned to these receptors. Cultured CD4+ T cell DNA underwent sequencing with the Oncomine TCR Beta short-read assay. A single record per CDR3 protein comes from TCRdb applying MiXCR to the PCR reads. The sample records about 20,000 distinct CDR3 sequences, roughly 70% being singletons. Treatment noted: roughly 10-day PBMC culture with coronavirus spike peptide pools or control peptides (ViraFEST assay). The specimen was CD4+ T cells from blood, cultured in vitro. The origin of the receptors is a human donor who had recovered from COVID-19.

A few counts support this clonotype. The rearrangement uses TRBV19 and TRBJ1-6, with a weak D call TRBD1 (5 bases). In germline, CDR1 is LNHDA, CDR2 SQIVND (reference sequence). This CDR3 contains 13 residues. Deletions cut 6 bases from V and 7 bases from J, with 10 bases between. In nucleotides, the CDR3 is TGTGCCAGTAGATACGCAGGGAATTCACCCCTCCACTTT. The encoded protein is CASRYAGNSPLHF.

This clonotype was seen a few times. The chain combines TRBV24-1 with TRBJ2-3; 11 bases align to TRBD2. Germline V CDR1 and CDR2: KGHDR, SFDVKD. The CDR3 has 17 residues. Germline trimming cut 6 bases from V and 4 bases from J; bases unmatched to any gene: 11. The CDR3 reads CATSTRDSGGASDTQYF. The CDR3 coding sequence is TGTGCCACCAGTACCCGGGATAGCGGGGGGGCCTCAGATACGCAGTATTTT.

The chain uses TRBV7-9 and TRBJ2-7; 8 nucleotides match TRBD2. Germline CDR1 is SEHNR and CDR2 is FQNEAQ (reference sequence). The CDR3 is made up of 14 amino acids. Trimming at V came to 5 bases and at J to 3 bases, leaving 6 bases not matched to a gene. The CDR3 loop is CASSPAGTSYEQYF. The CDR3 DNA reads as TGTGCCAGCAGCCCGGCCGGGACTAGCTACGAGCAGTACTTC.

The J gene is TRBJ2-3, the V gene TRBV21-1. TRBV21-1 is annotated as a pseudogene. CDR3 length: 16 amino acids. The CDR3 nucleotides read TGTGCCAGCAGCAAGGTATGGAGTTCGAGCACAGATACGCAGTATTTT. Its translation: CASSKVWSSSTDTQYF.

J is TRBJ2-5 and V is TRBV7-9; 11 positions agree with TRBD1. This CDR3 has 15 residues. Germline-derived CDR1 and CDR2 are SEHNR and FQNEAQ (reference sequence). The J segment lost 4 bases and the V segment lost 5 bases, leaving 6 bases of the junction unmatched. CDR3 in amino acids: CASSIPGQGVETQYF. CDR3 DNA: TGTGCCAGCAGCATACCGGGACAGGGGGTAGAGACCCAGTACTTC.

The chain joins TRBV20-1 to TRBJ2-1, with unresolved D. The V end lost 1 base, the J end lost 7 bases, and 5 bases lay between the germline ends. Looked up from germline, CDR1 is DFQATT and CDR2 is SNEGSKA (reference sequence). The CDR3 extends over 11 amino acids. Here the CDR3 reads CSARVLNEQFF. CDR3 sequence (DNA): TGCAGTGCTAGAGTTTTAAATGAGCAGTTCTTC.

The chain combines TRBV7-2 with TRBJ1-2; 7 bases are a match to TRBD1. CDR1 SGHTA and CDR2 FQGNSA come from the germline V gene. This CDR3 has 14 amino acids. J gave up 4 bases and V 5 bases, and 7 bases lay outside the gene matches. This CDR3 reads CASSRRGQSYGYTF. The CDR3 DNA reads TGTGCCAGCAGCAGACGGGGACAGTCCTATGGCTACACCTTC.

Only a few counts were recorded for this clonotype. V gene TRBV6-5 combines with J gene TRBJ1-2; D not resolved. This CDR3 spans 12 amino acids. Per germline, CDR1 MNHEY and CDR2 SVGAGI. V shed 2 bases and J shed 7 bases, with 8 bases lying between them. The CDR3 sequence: CASSYDKSGYTF. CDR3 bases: TGTGCCAGCAGTTACGACAAGTCTGGCTACACCTTC.

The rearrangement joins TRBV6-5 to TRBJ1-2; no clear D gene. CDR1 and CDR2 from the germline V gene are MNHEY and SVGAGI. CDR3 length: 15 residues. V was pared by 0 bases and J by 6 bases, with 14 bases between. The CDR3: CASSYSPGGGHGYTF. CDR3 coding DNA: TGTGCCAGCAGTTACTCTCCAGGCGGAGGCCATGGCTACACCTTC.

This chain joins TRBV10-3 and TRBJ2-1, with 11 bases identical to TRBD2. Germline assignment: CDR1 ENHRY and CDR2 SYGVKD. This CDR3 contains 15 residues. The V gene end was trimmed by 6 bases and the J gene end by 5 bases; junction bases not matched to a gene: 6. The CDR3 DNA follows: TGTGCCATCAGCTATAGCGGGAGGGACAACAATGAGCAGTTCTTC. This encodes CAISYSGRDNNEQFF.

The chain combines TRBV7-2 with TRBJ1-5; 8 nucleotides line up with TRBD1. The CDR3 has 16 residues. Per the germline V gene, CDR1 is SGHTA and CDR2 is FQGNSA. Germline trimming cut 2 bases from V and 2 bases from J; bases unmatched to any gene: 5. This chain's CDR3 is CASSLSTGGGNQPQHF. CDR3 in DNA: TGTGCCAGCAGCTTAAGCACAGGGGGTGGCAATCAGCCCCAGCATTTT.

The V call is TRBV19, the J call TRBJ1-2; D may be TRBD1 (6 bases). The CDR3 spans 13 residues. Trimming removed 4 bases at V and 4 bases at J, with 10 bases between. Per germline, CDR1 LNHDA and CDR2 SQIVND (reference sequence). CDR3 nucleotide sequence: TGTGCCAGTAGTAACGGACAGAGCTATGGCTACACCTTC. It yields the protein CASSNGQSYGYTF.

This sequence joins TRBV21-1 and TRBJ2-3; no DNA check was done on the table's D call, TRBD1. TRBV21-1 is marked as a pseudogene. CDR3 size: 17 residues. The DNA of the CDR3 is TGTGCCAGCAGCAAAGAGGGACAGGGTTTGGGCACAGATACGCAGTATTTT. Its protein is CASSKEGQGLGTDTQYF.

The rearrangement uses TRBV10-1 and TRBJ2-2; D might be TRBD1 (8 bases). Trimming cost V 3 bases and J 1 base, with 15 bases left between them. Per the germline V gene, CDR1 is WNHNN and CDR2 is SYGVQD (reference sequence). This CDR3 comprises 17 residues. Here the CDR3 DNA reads TGCGCCAGCAGTGAAGGAAGCGGGACAGGGAACACCGGGGAGCTGTTTTTT. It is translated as CASSEGSGTGNTGELFF.

For the CDR3, the DNA is TGTGCCAGCAGTTTTAGACAGGCCTCCTACGAGCAGTACTTC. Translated: CASSFRQASYEQYF. The rearrangement uses TRBV27 and TRBJ2-7; weak D call: TRBD1 (6 bases). Per the germline V gene, CDR1 is MNHEY and CDR2 is SMNVEV (reference sequence). V lost 3 bases and J lost 0, with 9 bases in between. The CDR3 has 14 residues.

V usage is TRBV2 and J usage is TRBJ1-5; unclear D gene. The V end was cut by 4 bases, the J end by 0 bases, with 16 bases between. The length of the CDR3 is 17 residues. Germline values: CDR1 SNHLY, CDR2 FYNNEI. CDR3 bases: TGTGCCAGCAGTGGGAGCCCAGGCGGTCATAGCAATCAGCCCCAGCATTTT. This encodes CASSGSPGGHSNQPQHF.